These T cell receptor beta chains were read from a single sample in a study of blood T cell repertoires in COVID-19. Assay used: immunoSEQ multiplex PCR; TCRdb lists only in-frame clones, some missing. The sample comprises some 200,000 clones, approximately 90% of which are singletons, and 0.45% to 0.65% rests with the top ten. Sequenced input: peripheral blood. These receptors originate from a middle-aged man with acute or convalescent COVID-19. The CDR3 runs from the conserved cysteine through the conserved F or W. A D gene is named only where the DNA matches it firmly. Clone size, where shown, is once, few, many, or a class for clones that have expanded.

d_call j_call v_call clone_size cdr3_aa cdr3_nt
TRBD1 TRBJ2-1 TRBV7-2 once CASSPTGGVNDEQFF TGTGCCAGCAGCCCCACAGGGGGCGTTAATGATGAGCAGTTCTTC
. TRBJ2-5 TRBV19 . CASSIRETQYF TGTGCCAGTAGTATTCGTGAGACCCAGTACTTC
. TRBJ1-1 TRBV2 . CASLMEGLNTEAFF TGTGCCAGCTTAATGGAGGGGTTGAACACTGAAGCTTTCTTT
. TRBJ1-6 TRBV6-1 . CASSGTTGTYNSPLHF TGTGCCAGCAGTGGTACAACCGGGACCTATAATTCACCCCTCCACTTT
TRBD1 TRBJ1-5 TRBV19 . CASTTTGGIPKPQHF TGTGCCAGTACCACGACAGGGGGCATCCCTAAGCCCCAGCATTTT
TRBD1 TRBJ1-2 TRBV5-1 . CASSFDRAGYTF TGCGCCAGCAGCTTTGACAGGGCGGGCTACACCTTC
TRBD2 TRBJ2-3 TRBV7-9 . CASSPDHWTSRTDTQYF TGTGCCAGCAGCCCCGACCATTGGACTAGCCGCACAGATACGCAGTATTTT
TRBD1 TRBJ1-5 TRBV7-2 . CASSPDRAQPQHF TGTGCCAGCAGTCCTGACAGGGCCCAGCCCCAGCATTTT
TRBD1 TRBJ2-1 TRBV10-3 . CAISKQGNEQFF TGTGCCATCAGCAAACAGGGGAATGAGCAGTTCTTC
. TRBJ1-1 TRBV7-3 . CASSEQGNTEAFF TGTGCCAGCAGCGAACAGGGAAACACTGAAGCTTTCTTT
. TRBJ2-1 TRBV6-1 . CASSEKGGRGLADYNEQFF TGTGCCAGCAGTGAAAAGGGGGGGCGCGGTCTAGCGGACTACAATGAGCAGTTCTTC
TRBD2 TRBJ2-5 TRBV5-1 . CASSPSGLAGALTQYF TGCGCCAGCAGCCCCTCGGGACTAGCGGGAGCTCTGACCCAGTACTTC
TRBD1 TRBJ1-4 TRBV7-9 . CASSTEGDSAATNEKLFF TGTGCCAGCAGCACAGAGGGGGACAGCGCAGCAACTAATGAAAAACTGTTTTTT
TRBD2 TRBJ2-1 TRBV7-9 . CASSLGTSVNEQFF TGTGCCAGCAGCTTAGGGACTAGTGTCAATGAGCAGTTCTTC
TRBD1 TRBJ2-1 TRBV7-9 once CASSLAYYRGRYNEQFF TGTGCCAGCAGCCTAGCATATTACAGGGGGCGGTACAATGAGCAGTTCTTC
. TRBJ2-1 TRBV6-5 . CASIHHGGAYNEQFF TGTGCCAGCATCCACCACGGAGGCGCCTACAATGAGCAGTTCTTC
TRBD1 TRBJ2-5 TRBV24-1 . CATSDFPGTGGRETQYF TGTGCCACCAGTGATTTTCCCGGGACAGGGGGCCGAGAGACCCAGTACTTC
. TRBJ2-5 TRBV12-3/TRBV12-4 . CASSLVRGTQYF TGTGCCAGCAGTTTAGTTCGGGGGACCCAGTACTTC
TRBD1 TRBJ1-4 TRBV3-1/TRBV3-2 . CASSQEGGGRNEKLFF TGTGCCAGCAGCCAAGAAGGGGGCGGGAGGAATGAAAAACTGTTTTTT
TRBD2 TRBJ2-3 TRBV6-1 . CASSEALAGGDTQYF TGTGCCAGCAGTGAAGCTCTAGCGGGAGGAGATACGCAGTATTTT
TRBD1 TRBJ2-5 TRBV6-5 . CASSYWDSKETQYF TGTGCCAGCAGTTACTGGGACAGCAAAGAGACCCAGTACTTC
. TRBJ2-7 TRBV21-1 . CASSKALLPGTGRDEQYF TGTGCCAGCAGCAAAGCCCTCCTACCCGGGACAGGGAGAGACGAGCAGTACTTC
. TRBJ1-4 TRBV29-1 . CSGGAGNEKLFF TGCAGCGGGGGGGCGGGCAATGAAAAACTGTTTTTT
. TRBJ1-3 TRBV29-1 . CSALSSGNTIYF TGCAGTGCCTTGAGCTCTGGAAACACCATATATTTT
. TRBJ2-5 TRBV28 . CASSLTAAPPQETQYF TGTGCCAGCAGCCTCACCGCGGCCCCCCCGCAAGAGACCCAGTACTTC
. TRBJ2-1 TRBV19 . CATTSGARDNEQFF TGTGCCACCACCTCAGGGGCTAGGGACAATGAGCAGTTCTTC
TRBD1 TRBJ1-2 TRBV5-6 . CASSADRVYGYTF TGTGCCAGCAGCGCCGACAGGGTCTATGGCTACACCTTC
. TRBJ1-2 TRBV2 . CASSATGLLYGYTF TGTGCCAGCAGTGCAACAGGGCTTCTCTATGGCTACACCTTC
. TRBJ2-5 TRBV18 . CASSPGTGKQETQYF TGTGCCAGCTCACCGGGAACCGGGAAACAAGAGACCCAGTACTTC
TRBD1 TRBJ1-5 TRBV19 . CASSSTGVQPQHF TGTGCCAGTAGTTCGACAGGGGTTCAGCCCCAGCATTTT
TRBD1 TRBJ1-1 TRBV5-4 . CASSPGTDWNTEAFF TGTGCCAGCAGCCCCGGGACAGACTGGAACACTGAAGCTTTCTTT
. TRBJ2-7 TRBV28 . CATSSGIYEQYF TGTGCCACGTCGTCCGGGATTTACGAGCAGTACTTC
TRBD1 TRBJ2-7 TRBV27 . CASSFGSRQGYYEQYF TGTGCCAGCAGTTTCGGATCGCGACAGGGATACTACGAGCAGTACTTC
. TRBJ2-3 TRBV7-8 . CASSLVGGETDTQYF TGTGCCAGCAGCTTAGTCGGAGGTGAGACAGATACGCAGTATTTT
. TRBJ1-2 TRBV6-5 few CASSQGPYGYTF TGTGCCAGCAGCCAGGGTCCCTATGGCTACACCTTC
TRBD1 TRBJ2-2 TRBV4-3 once CASSQASAGQGRTGELFF TGCGCCAGCAGCCAGGCTTCGGCGGGACAGGGACGCACCGGGGAGCTGTTTTTT
TRBD1 TRBJ1-4 TRBV2 . CASSADRDRDPTNEKLFF TGTGCCAGCAGCGCGGACAGGGACAGGGATCCAACTAATGAAAAACTGTTTTTT
TRBD1 TRBJ1-1 TRBV4-2 . CASSEGQGVLTEAFF TGTGCCAGCAGCGAAGGACAGGGCGTTTTGACTGAAGCTTTCTTT